This TCR beta chain came from a study of early T cells in non-severe SARS-CoV-2 infection. Looking at the study overall: Sequencing used unsorted whole-blood bulk RNA, so chains lack pairing.

Germline trimming cut 7 bases from V and 5 bases from J; bases unmatched to any gene: 8. The CDR3 loop spans 15 amino acids. About this clonotype itself: Its target is not known.

Whole-study findings and limits: Matching results from VDJdb favored anti-spike CD8 responses, leaving private and CD4 specificities undetected.

MiXCR, run by TCRdb on the 5' RACE reads, gives a single entry per CDR3 protein. The table shows about 36,000 distinct CDR3 sequences, with nearly 10% occurring only once. The sequencing input was whole blood. The V gene is TRBV12-3 or TRBV12-4, the J gene TRBJ2-3, with 11 nucleotides matching TRBD2. The clonotype originates from an adult who was a healthcare worker with PCR-confirmed SARS-CoV-2 infection or an uninfected control (not recorded which). CDR3 DNA sequence: TGTGCCAGCATTCATAGCGGGGGGGCCATAGATACGCAGTATTTT. It translates to CASIHSGGAIDTQYF.